These 18 T cell receptor beta chains came from one sample sequenced in a study of Tregs in tolerant kidney transplant recipients. The protocol was immunoSEQ multiplex PCR, while the TCRdb copy is restricted to in-frame clones and leaves out a portion. This table holds approximately 82,000 clones, 90% to 95% found once. Recipients received nonmyeloablative bone marrow transplants from related graft donors, with transient mixed chimerism. The sequenced sample was CD4+ T cells from blood (PBMCs), obtained 12 months after the transplant. The receptors originated from a human patient who received a combined kidney and bone marrow transplant. Some of the T cells may derive from the graft donor.

The chain has TRBV9 and TRBJ1-4; TRBD1 might be the D (6 bases). Trimming cost V 1 base and J 5 bases, with 30 bases left between them. There are 21 residues in the CDR3. Germline V gene lookup returns CDR1 SGDLS and CDR2 YYNGEE. In nucleotides, the CDR3 is TGTGCCAGCAGCGTAAGGGGCCCTATTCGGTGGACAGCCTACCGAAATGAAAAACTGTTTTTT. Protein sequence: CASSVRGPIRWTAYRNEKLFF.

This chain uses TRBV4-2 with TRBJ1-5, with 10 nucleotides matching TRBD1. This CDR3 has 17 residues. CDR1 and CDR2 (germline): LGHNA, YNFKEQ. The trim removed 0 bases at V and 4 bases at J, leaving 6 bases unmatched. As DNA, the CDR3 is TGTGCCAGCAGCCAAGAAGGGACAGGGGTTGGGAATCAGCCCCAGCATTTT. This encodes CASSQEGTGVGNQPQHF.

This clone is a singleton in its sample. At one of its ends the junction is not consistent with the germline gene, which may arise from a read error. Other nucleotide sequences from this sample produce the same CDR3. The chain uses TRBV19 and TRBJ1-5; tentative D call: TRBD1 (6 bases). CDR3 size: 13 residues. The V gene's germline CDR1 is LNHDA and CDR2 SQIVND (reference sequence). The CDR3 loop is CASSTGQTLPQHF. CDR3 DNA: TGTGCTAGTAGTACTGGACAGACCCTGCCCCAGCATTTT.

This clone was seen just once. The chain couples TRBV18 to TRBJ2-7; 9 bases line up with TRBD1. CDR3 size: 14 residues. V was pared by 3 bases and J by 6 bases, with 6 bases of the junction left unmatched. In germline, CDR1 is KGHSH, CDR2 LQKENI. The CDR3 protein is CASSPSGQGSEQYF. CDR3 nucleotide sequence: TGTGCCAGCTCACCCTCGGGACAGGGCAGCGAGCAGTACTTC.

The V call is TRBV28, the J call TRBJ1-6; D perhaps matches TRBD1 (6 bases). CDR1 and CDR2 (germline): MDHEN, SYDVKM. V was shortened by 2 bases and J by 5 bases, with 13 bases between the two germline ends. The CDR3 loop spans 16 amino acids. CDR3 bases: TGTGCCAGCAGTTTAGTTTCGGACAGTAATAATTCACCCCTCCACTTT. Amino acids: CASSLVSDSNNSPLHF.

The V gene is TRBV19, the J gene TRBJ2-1, with 9 bases aligning to TRBD1. CDR3 length: 14 amino acids. Looked up from germline, CDR1 is LNHDA and CDR2 is SQIVND (reference sequence). V lost 10 bases, J lost 5 bases, and 9 bases stayed unmatched. Here the CDR3 reads CATGARDRDNEQFF. Here the CDR3 DNA reads TGTGCCACAGGAGCCCGGGACAGGGACAATGAGCAGTTCTTC.

This clone was counted a single time. The chain employs TRBV21-1 and TRBJ2-7; the table calls TRBD2, which could not be checked here. TRBV21-1 has pseudogene status. The CDR3 sequence is 18 residues long. This chain's CDR3 is CASSKGRTSGRGSGEQYF. CDR3 nucleotides: TGTGCCAGCAGCAAAGGCCGAACTAGCGGGAGGGGTAGTGGCGAGCAGTACTTC.

V is TRBV2 and J is TRBJ2-1; 7 bases are a match to TRBD2. This CDR3 is 15 amino acids long. Losses at the gene ends were 6 bases for V and 4 bases for J; bases not matched to a gene: 9. CDR1 and CDR2 from the germline V gene are SNHLY and FYNNEI. CDR3 sequence reads: CASSVLGLEYNEQFF. The CDR3 DNA sequence: TGTGCCAGCAGCGTCCTTGGACTAGAATACAATGAGCAGTTCTTC.

V and J are TRBV4-3 and TRBJ2-3, with 9 bases identical to TRBD2. The CDR3 contains 17 residues. CDR1 and CDR2 (germline): LGHNA, YSLEER. Germline trimming cut 0 bases from V and 4 bases from J; bases unmatched to any gene: 8. CDR3 in DNA: TGCGCCAGCAGCCAAGATCTCGCGGGGGGGCGTGCAGATACGCAGTATTTT. Translating gives CASSQDLAGGRADTQYF.

In nucleotides, the CDR3 is TGTGCCAGCAGCAAGAAGGGGGAGGGGGTGGAGCAGTACTTC. This encodes CASSKKGEGVEQYF. This chain uses TRBV21-1 with TRBJ2-7; TRBD2 is taken as the D call from the table, unchecked against the DNA. TRBV21-1 is a known pseudogene. The CDR3 runs 14 residues.

This rearrangement joins TRBV7-9 to TRBJ2-3; a weak D match, TRBD1 (6 bases). The germline V and J ends were trimmed by 6 bases and 0 bases, with 13 bases remaining between them. This CDR3 comprises 15 residues. Germline V lookup: CDR1 SEHNR, CDR2 FQNEAQ (reference sequence). The CDR3: CASRSGHPSTDTQYF. The CDR3 DNA reads as TGTGCCAGCAGGTCGGGACACCCAAGCACAGATACGCAGTATTTT.

V usage is TRBV7-9 and J usage is TRBJ2-5; a weak D match, TRBD1 (5 bases). The CDR3 is 14 residues long. Germline CDR1 reads SEHNR; CDR2 reads FQNEAQ (reference sequence). The germline V and J ends were trimmed by 1 base and 5 bases, with 11 bases remaining between them. This CDR3 reads CASSLVPGWETQYF. Written as DNA, the CDR3 is TGTGCCAGCAGCTTAGTTCCAGGGTGGGAGACCCAGTACTTC.

The chain joins TRBV6-6 to TRBJ1-1; D is perhaps TRBD1 (5 bases). Germline loops: CDR1 MNHNY, CDR2 SVGAGI (reference sequence). The V and J ends lost 4 bases and 8 bases respectively, with 11 bases between them. There are 12 residues in the CDR3. The CDR3 region is CASSFPGKEAFF. In DNA, the CDR3 is TGTGCCAGCAGTTTCCCAGGGAAGGAAGCTTTCTTT.

The chain uses TRBV10-3 and TRBJ1-1, with TRBD1 as a possible D gene (5 bases). The CDR3 is made up of 17 amino acids. V was clipped by 3 bases and J by 5 bases, with 22 bases between them. Per germline, CDR1 ENHRY and CDR2 SYGVKD. The DNA of the CDR3 is TGTGCCATCAGTGATCTGGCAGGGTGGTACCGGAAGACTGAAGCTTTCTTT. The encoded protein is CAISDLAGWYRKTEAFF.

V is TRBV5-5 and J is TRBJ2-5, with 14 bases aligning to TRBD2. J lost 5 bases, V lost 4 bases, and 10 bases had no gene match. Germline-derived CDR1 and CDR2 are SGHKS and YYEKEE (reference sequence). The CDR3 totals 17 residues. The CDR3 spells CASSLGTSGSFGETQYF. The CDR3 DNA reads as TGTGCCAGCAGCCTTGGGACTAGCGGGAGCTTTGGGGAGACCCAGTACTTC.

This clone was counted once. V and J are TRBV18 and TRBJ1-5, with 7 positions matching TRBD1. This CDR3 comprises 15 residues. Germline V gene data show CDR1 as KGHSH and CDR2 as LQKENI. Trimming cost V 3 bases and J 3 bases; bases outside gene matches: 5. CDR3 loop: CASSPPGTVNQPQHF. The CDR3 bases are TGTGCCAGCTCACCCCCCGGGACAGTCAATCAGCCCCAGCATTTT.

Only one count was recorded for this clone. Sequence at one end of the junction differs from germline and may be a read error. Other DNA sequences in the same sample also yield this CDR3. This chain uses TRBV28 with TRBJ1-6, with TRBD1 identical over 7 bases. From germline, CDR1 is MDHEN and CDR2 SYDVKM. The CDR3 spans 16 residues. The CDR3 loop reads CASSRAGGSYNSPLHF. CDR3 DNA sequence: TGTGCCAGCAGCCGGGCAGGGGGATCCTATAATTCCCCCCTCCACTTT. Together with reference TRBV28 and TRBJ1-6, the CDR3 gives the full variable domain: DVKVTQSSRYLVKRTGEKVFLECVQDMDHENMFWYRQDPGLGLRLIYFSYDVKMKEKGDIPEGYSVSREKKERFSLILESASTNQTSMYLCASSRAGGSYNSPLHFGNGTRLTVT.

The chain employs TRBV28 and TRBJ2-7, with 7 bases lining up with TRBD1. The ends lost 5 bases at V and 6 bases at J; junction bases unmatched: 13. Germline-derived CDR1 and CDR2 are MDHEN and SYDVKM. CDR3 length: 15 residues. CDR3 DNA: TGTGCCAGCAGTGAGACCGGGACAGCCAGACCCGAGCAGTACTTC. Protein sequence: CASSETGTARPEQYF. The variable domain in full, with the rest retrieved from reference TRBV28 and TRBJ2-7, is DVKVTQSSRYLVKRTGEKVFLECVQDMDHENMFWYRQDPGLGLRLIYFSYDVKMKEKGDIPEGYSVSREKKERFSLILESASTNQTSMYLCASSETGTARPEQYFGPGTRLTVT.